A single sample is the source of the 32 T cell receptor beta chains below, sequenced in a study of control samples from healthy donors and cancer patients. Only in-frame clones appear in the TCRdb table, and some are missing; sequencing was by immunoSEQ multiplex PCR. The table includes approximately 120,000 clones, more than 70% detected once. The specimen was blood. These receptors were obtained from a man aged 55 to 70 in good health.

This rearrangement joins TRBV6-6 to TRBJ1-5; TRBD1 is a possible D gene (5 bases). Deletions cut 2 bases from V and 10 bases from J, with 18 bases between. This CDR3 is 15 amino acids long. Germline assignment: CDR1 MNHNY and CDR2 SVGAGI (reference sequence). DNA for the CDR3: TGTGCCAGCAGTTACGAACAGGTCCCAATCAGCCCCCAGCATTTT. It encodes CASSYEQVPISPQHF.

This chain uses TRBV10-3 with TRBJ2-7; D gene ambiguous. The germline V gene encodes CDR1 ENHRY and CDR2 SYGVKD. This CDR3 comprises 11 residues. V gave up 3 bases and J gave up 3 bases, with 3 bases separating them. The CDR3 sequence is CAISDLYEQYF. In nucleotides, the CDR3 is TGTGCCATCAGTGATCTCTACGAGCAGTACTTC.

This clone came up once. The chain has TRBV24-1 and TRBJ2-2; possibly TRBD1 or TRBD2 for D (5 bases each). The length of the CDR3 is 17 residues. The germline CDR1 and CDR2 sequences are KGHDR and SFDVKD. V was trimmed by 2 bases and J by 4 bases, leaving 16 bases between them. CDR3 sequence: CATSDWGPSGVTGELFF. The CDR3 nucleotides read TGTGCCACCAGTGATTGGGGACCCTCCGGGGTCACCGGGGAGCTGTTTTTT.

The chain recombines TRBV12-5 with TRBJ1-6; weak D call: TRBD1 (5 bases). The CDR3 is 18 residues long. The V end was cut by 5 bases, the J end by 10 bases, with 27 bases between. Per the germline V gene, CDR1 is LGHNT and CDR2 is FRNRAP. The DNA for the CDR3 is TGTGCTAGTGGTACGCAGGCAAACCATATCAGGGTATGGTCACCCCTCCACTTT. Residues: CASGTQANHIRVWSPLHF. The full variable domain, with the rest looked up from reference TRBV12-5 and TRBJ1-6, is DARVTQTPRHKVTEMGQEVTMRCQPILGHNTVFWYRQTMMQGLELLAYFRNRAPLDDSGMPKDRFSAEMPDATLATLKIQPSEPRDSAVYFCASGTQANHIRVWSPLHFGNGTRLTVT.

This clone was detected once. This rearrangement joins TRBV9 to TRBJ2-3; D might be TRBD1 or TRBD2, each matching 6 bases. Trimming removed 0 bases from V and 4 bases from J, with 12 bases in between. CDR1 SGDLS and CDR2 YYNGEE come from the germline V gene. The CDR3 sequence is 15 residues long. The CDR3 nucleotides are TGTGCCAGCAGCGTAGAGTATAGGGGGGCAGATACGCAGTATTTT. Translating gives CASSVEYRGADTQYF.

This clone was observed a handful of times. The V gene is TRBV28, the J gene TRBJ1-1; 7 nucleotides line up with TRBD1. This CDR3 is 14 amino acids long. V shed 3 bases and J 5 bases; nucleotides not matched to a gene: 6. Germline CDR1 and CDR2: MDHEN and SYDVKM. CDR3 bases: TGTGCCAGCAGTTTCAGAGGGGGCGGAACTGAAGCTTTCTTT. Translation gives CASSFRGGGTEAFF.

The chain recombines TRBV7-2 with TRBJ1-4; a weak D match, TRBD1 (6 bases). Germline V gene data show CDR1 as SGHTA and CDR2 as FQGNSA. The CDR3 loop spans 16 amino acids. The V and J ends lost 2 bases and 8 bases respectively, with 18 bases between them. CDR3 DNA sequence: TGTGCCAGCAGCTTACAGATACAGGGCGGGCGGGAAAAACTGTTTTTT. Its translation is CASSLQIQGGREKLFF.

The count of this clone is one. CDR3 amino acids: CASSQDRDRGHAAFF. CDR3 in DNA: TGTGCCAGCAGCCAAGACCGGGACAGGGGGCATGCGGCTTTCTTT. J is TRBJ1-1 and V is TRBV4-2; 12 bases map to TRBD1. This CDR3 comprises 15 residues. Germline loops: CDR1 LGHNA, CDR2 YNFKEQ. V shed 0 bases and J 11 bases; nucleotides not matched to a gene: 7.

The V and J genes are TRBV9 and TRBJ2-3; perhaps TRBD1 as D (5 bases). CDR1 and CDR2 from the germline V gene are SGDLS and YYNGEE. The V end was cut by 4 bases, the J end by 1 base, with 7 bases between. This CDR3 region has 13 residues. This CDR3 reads CASSSQGTDTQYF. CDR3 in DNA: TGTGCCAGCAGCTCACAGGGCACAGATACGCAGTATTTT.

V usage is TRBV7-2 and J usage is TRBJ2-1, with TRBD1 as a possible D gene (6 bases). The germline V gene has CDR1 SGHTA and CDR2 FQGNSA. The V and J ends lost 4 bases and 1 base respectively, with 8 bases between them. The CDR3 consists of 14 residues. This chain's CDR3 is CASSSRGSYNEQFF. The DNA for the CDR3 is TGTGCCAGCAGCTCCAGGGGTTCCTACAATGAGCAGTTCTTC.

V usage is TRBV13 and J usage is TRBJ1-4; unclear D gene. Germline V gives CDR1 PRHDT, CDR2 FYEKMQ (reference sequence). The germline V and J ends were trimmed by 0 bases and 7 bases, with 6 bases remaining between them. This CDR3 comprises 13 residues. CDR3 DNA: TGTGCCAGCAGCTTAGGCTGGGGTGAAAAACTGTTTTTT. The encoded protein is CASSLGWGEKLFF.

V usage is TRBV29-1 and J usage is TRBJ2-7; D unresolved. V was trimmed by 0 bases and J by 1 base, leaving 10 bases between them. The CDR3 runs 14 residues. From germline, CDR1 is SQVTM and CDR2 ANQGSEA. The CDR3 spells CSVEEPDVSYEQYF. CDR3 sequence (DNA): TGCAGCGTTGAAGAACCGGACGTATCCTACGAGCAGTACTTC.

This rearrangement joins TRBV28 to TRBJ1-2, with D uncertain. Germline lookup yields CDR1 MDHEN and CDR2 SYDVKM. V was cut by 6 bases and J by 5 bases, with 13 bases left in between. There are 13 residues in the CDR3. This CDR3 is CASSRAPQYGYTF. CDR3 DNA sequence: TGTGCCAGCAGCCGGGCACCTCAATATGGCTACACCTTC.

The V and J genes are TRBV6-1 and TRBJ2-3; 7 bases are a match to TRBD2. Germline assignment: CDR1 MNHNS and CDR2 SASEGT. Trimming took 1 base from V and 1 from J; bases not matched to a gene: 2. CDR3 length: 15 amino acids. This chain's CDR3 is CASSEVGGGTDTQYF. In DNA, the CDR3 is TGTGCCAGCAGTGAAGTGGGGGGGGGCACAGATACGCAGTATTTT.

Here the CDR3 reads CASSSTDPWGYTF. For the CDR3, the DNA is TGTGCCAGCAGTTCAACAGATCCCTGGGGCTACACCTTC. The chain carries TRBV28 and TRBJ1-2; D ambiguous. Germline CDR1 and CDR2: MDHEN and SYDVKM. The CDR3 is made up of 13 amino acids. V was shortened by 4 bases and J by 8 bases, with 14 bases between the two germline ends.

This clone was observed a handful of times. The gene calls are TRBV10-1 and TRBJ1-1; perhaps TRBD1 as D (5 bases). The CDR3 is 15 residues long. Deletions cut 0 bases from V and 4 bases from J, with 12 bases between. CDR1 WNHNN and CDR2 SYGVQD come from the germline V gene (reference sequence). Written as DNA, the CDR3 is TGCGCCAGCAGTGAGTCCGGGGGTCCATTCACTGAAGCTTTCTTT. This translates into CASSESGGPFTEAFF.

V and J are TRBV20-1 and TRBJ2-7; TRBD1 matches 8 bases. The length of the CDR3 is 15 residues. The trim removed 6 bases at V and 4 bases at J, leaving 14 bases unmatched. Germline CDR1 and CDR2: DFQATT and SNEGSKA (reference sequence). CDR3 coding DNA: TGCAGTGCCAGTGACAGGGGAGGTCAAATTTACGAGCAGTACTTC. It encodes CSASDRGGQIYEQYF.

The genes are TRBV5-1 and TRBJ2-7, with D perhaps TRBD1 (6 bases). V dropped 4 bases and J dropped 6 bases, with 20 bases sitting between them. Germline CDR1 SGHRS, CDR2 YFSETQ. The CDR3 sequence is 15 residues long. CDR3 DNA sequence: TGCGCCAGCAGCCGAACTTTAGGGGGATCGGCCGAGCAGTACTTC. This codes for CASSRTLGGSAEQYF.

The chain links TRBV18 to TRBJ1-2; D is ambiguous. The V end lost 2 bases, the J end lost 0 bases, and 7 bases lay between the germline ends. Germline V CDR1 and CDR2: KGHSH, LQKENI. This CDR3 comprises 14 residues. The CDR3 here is CASSPEGANYGYTF. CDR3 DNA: TGTGCCAGCTCACCAGAAGGAGCTAACTATGGCTACACCTTC.

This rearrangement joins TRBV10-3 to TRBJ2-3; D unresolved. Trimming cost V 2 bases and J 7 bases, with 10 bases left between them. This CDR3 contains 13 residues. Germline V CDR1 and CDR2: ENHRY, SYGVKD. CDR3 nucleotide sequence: TGTGCCATCAGTGAGCCCGCTGTGAATACGCAGTATTTT. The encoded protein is CAISEPAVNTQYF.

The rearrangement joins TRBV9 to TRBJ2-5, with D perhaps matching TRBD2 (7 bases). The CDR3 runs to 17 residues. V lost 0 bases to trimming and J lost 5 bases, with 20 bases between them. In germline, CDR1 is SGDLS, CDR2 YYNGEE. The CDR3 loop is CASSVAGDRGGGETQYF. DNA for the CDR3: TGTGCCAGCAGCGTAGCAGGGGATCGGGGCGGGGGTGAGACCCAGTACTTC.

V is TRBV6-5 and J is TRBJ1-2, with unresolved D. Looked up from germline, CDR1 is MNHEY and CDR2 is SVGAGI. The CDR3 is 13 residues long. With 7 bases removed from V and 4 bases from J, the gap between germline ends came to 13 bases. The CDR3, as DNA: TGTGCCAGCACACCTACTAGCGGCTATGGCTACACCTTC. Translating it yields CASTPTSGYGYTF.

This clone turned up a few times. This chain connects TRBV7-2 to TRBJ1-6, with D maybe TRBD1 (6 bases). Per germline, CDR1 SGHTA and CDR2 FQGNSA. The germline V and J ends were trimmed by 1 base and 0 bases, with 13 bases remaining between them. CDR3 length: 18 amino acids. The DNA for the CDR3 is TGTGCCAGCAGCTTAGACCGGGGGCTCAGCTCCTATAATTCACCCCTCCACTTT. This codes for CASSLDRGLSSYNSPLHF.

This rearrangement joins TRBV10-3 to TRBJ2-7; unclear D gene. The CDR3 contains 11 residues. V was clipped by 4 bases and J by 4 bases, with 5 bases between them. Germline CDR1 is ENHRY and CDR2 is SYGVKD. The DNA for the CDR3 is TGTGCCATCAGTGGACAATACGAGCAGTACTTC. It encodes CAISGQYEQYF.

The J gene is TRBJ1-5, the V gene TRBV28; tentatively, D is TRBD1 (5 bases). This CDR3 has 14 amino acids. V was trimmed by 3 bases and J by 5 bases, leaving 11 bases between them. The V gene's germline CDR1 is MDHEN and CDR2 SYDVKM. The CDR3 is CASSFRGIYQPQHF. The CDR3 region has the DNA TGTGCCAGCAGTTTTCGGGGGATCTATCAGCCCCAGCATTTT.

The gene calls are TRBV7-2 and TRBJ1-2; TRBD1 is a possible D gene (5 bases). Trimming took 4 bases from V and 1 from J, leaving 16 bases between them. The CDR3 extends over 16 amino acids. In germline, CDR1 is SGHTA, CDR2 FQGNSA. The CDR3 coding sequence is TGTGCCAGCAGCTCCTTCGGACGGGGGGGTAACTATGGCTACACCTTC. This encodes CASSSFGRGGNYGYTF.

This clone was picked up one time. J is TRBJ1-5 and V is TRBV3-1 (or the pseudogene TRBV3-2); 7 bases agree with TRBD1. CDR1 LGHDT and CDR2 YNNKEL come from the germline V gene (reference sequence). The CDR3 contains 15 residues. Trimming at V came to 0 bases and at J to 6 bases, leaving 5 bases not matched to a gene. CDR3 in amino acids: CASSQDAGGGQPQHF. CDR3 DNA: TGTGCCAGCAGCCAAGATGCAGGGGGTGGTCAGCCCCAGCATTTT.

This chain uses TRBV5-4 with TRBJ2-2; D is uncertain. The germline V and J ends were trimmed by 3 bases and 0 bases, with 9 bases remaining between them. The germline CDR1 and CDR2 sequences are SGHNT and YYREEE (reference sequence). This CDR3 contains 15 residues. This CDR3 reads CASSYPGSNTGELFF. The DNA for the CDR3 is TGTGCCAGCAGCTACCCGGGTTCGAACACCGGGGAGCTGTTTTTT.

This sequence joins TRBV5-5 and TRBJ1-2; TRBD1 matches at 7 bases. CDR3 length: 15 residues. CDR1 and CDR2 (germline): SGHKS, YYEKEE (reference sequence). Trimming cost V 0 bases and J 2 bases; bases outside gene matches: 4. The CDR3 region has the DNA TGTGCCAGCAGCTTGGGGGGACAGACCAACTATGGCTACACCTTC. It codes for CASSLGGQTNYGYTF.

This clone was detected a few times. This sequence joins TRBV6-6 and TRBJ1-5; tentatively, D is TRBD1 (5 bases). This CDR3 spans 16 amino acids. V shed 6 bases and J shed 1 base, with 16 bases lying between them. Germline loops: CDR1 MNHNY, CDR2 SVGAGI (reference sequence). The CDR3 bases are TGTGCCAGCAGCCATTTGGGAGGGGTAAGCAATCAGCCCCAGCATTTT. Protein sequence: CASSHLGGVSNQPQHF.

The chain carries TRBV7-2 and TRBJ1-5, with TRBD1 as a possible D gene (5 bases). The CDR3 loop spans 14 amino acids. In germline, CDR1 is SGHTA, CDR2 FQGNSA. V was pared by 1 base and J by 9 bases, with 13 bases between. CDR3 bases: TGTGCCAGCAGCTTAGTAGTACAGGTGCCGCCCCAGCATTTT. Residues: CASSLVVQVPPQHF. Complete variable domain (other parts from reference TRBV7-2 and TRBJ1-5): GAGVSQSPSNKVTEKGKDVELRCDPISGHTALYWYRQSLGQGLEFLIYFQGNSAPDKSGLPSDRFSAERTGGSVSTLTIQRTQQEDSAVYLCASSLVVQVPPQHFGDGTRLSIL.

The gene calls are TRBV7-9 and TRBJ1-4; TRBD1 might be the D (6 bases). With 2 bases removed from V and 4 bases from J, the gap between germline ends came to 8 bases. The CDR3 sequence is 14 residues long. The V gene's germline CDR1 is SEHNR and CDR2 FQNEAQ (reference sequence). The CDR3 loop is CASSLWTDNEKLFF. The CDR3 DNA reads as TGTGCCAGCAGCTTATGGACAGATAATGAAAAACTGTTTTTT.